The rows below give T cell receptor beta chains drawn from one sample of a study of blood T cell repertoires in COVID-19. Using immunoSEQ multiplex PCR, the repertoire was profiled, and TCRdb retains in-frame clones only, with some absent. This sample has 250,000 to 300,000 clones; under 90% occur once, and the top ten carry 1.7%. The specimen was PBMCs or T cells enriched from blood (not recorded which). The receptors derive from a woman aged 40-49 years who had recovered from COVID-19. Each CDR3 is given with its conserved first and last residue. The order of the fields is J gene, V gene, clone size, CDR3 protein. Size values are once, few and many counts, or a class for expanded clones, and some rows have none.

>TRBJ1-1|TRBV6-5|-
CASSYGGINTEAFF
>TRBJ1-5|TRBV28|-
CASSNQGGGNQPQHF
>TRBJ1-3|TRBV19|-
CASSMPGSPFSGNTIYF
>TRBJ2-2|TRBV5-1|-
CASSLVTSGSGELFF
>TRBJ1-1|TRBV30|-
CAWTIRDRFTEAFF
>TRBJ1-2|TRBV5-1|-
CASSIGTGEGYTF
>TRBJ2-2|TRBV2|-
CASRRQGPNTGELFF
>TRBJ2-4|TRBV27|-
CASSLEGSLKNIQYF
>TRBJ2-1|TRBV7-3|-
CASSFTAGYNEQFF
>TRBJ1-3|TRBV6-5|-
CASSGVQTAGNTIYF
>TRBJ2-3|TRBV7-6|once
CASSLGSVGNTDTQYF
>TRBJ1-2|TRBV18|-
CASSPTGDASYGYTF
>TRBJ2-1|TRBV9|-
CASSPRDSSYNEQFF